This entry features one T cell receptor (beta chain) sequence. Its antigen target is currently unknown. Per-base quality was not reported, and no clone a single base away is much larger than it. The data were obtained in a study of prognosis after radiotherapy for stage I lung cancer (dated by TCRdb to about 2021). A note on the overall study: Between early 2018 and 2019, roughly 18 patients with stage I NSCLC were enrolled in Nanjing, China. Using image-guided IMRT or VMAT, SBRT was delivered in 3 to 5 fractions at a biologically effective dose of at least 100 Gy. All patients were regarded as medically inoperable, because of comorbidities in approximately twelve patients and refusal of surgery in about seven patients. A total of about 40 blood samples from approximately 19 patients were sequenced, with one sample obtained before and one obtained after SBRT for each patient. In every patient, SBRT was given without any concurrent therapy. Four of the 19 patients developed distant metastases after SBRT, at a median of approximately 7 months; the other 15 showed no significant progression. About a dozen patients had adenocarcinoma and several had squamous cell carcinoma as the tumor histology. Enrolled patients comprised roughly 13 with newly diagnosed primary stage I lung tumors and about 5 with oligometastatic NSCLC after surgical resection of the primary tumor. The cohort was made up of around 13 men and a handful of women, with a median age of around 68 years and an age range of roughly 50 to 85 years. This study profiled peripheral blood TCR beta repertoires from stage I NSCLC patients before and after stereotactic body radiotherapy and linked the repertoires to distant failure. Study-wide findings and limitations: TRBV and TRBJ usage frequencies reportedly differed by metastasis status, in two V genes at baseline and in roughly ten V and two J genes after SBRT. Unique TCR clone counts fell after SBRT (median 10,088 before versus 6,500 to 7,500 after; Wilcoxon paired P=0.011). The study was limited by the small cohort and short follow-up, and independent validation of the study findings is required. No determination of tumor specificity was made for expanded TCR clones. All reported P values were unadjusted for multiple comparisons. Post-SBRT Shannon entropy and its change from baseline were lower in patients who developed distant metastases; baseline Shannon entropy was not associated with metastases.

Two rounds of multiplex PCR were used to amplify the TCR beta CDR3 region from genomic DNA. The first PCR round used primers specific to each TRBV and TRBJ gene, with sequences filed in Chinese patent CN105087789A. Universal primers were used in the second PCR round. The Roche High Pure PCR Template Preparation Kit was used to extract genomic DNA from the frozen PBMCs. An Illumina HiSeq 3000 was used to sequence the libraries paired-end with 151 bp reads. Turning to the authors' computational methods: CutAdapt was used to discard raw reads that did not contain the multiplex PCR primer sequences. PEAR was used to merge high-quality paired reads into contigs. By alignment to reference sequences, MiXCR assigned TRB V, D and J gene segments to each contig. To remove sequencing errors, CDR3 sequences were clustered according to base quality and sequence similarity. Diversity was measured as Shannon entropy normalized by the natural log of productive TCR sequence number. One minus Shannon entropy divided by the natural log of the number of unique clonotypes was used as the definition of clonality. The Youden index of ROC curves was used to select progression-free survival cut-offs for repertoire metrics, and analyses were performed in R 3.5.3. TCRdb passed the public sequencing reads through fastp at Q25 and MiXCR, retaining productive beta sequences. All rows with the same CDR3 protein become a single entry with the most common DNA and genes. These V and J calls originate from TCRdb's pipeline instead of the authors' own analysis. The sample table contains tens of thousands of distinct CDR3 sequences; only one count was recorded for approximately 30% of them. The ten largest clones represent about 33% of the sample.

All patients had node-negative disease on CT and PET/CT, and none had a history of other malignancies or prior chemotherapy or radiotherapy. At each of two time points, roughly 6.5 milliliters of peripheral venous blood were collected in EDTA tubes. PBMCs were isolated by Ficoll-Paque Plus density-gradient centrifugation. Right after collection, samples were kept at -80 degrees C until analysis. The sequence came from a donor aged 50 or older with non-small cell lung cancer. Source: PBMCs, taken before or after stereotactic body radiation therapy (not recorded which).

CDR3 region: CASSVRGDLSDGYTF. The sequenced DNA: TGTGCCAGCAGCGTACGGGGGGATTTAAGCGATGGCTACACCTTC. This sequence uses TRBV7-8 and TRBJ1-2; a tentative D match to TRBD1 spans 5 bases. Inclusive of the bounding cysteine and phenylalanine, the CDR3 is 15 residues long. The read is trimmed to its CDR3 DNA, 45 bases read in frame from base 1. The germline V gene encodes CDR1 SGHVS and CDR2 FQNEAQ. V loses 5 bases of germline sequence and J loses 6 bases, and the interval between the two ends is 19 bases.